Described below is a single TCR beta chain sequence and its context. Its antigen is still unknown. The data are from a study of OX40 agonist ivuxolimab in advanced cancers. Whole-study results and caveats: Undetermined was the antigen specificity of the expanded peripheral T cells. Within 6 weeks, CD4+ and CD8+ blood T cells expanded clonally at 0.1 to 3.0 mg/kg.

The protocol was immunoSEQ multiplex PCR, while the TCRdb copy is restricted to in-frame clones and leaves out a portion. The profile shows approximately 77,000 clones, less than 95% of them singletons. The CDR3 totals 16 residues. The germline gives CDR1 MDHEN, CDR2 SYDVKM. V lost 8 bases, J lost 0 bases, and 17 bases lay in between. Material: CD4+ or CD8+ T cells sorted from blood, obtained in a trial of the OX40 agonist ivuxolimab. The J gene is TRBJ1-3, the V gene TRBV28, with D perhaps TRBD1 (5 bases). This TCR was recovered from an adult with an advanced solid tumor such as melanoma, head and neck, liver or kidney cancer. CDR3 DNA sequence: TGTGCCAGCTGGCCGGGACTTCCGAGCTCTGGAAACACCATATATTTT. It specifies CASWPGLPSSGNTIYF.